This T cell receptor (beta chain) was documented in a study of T cell responses to AZD1222 COVID-19 vaccine. Sequencing was performed with immunoSEQ multiplex PCR; in TCRdb, only in-frame clones are kept and a portion is missing. The table shows approximately 170,000 clones, with approximately 89% occurring only once. CDR1 is SGHTA and CDR2 is FQGNSA in the germline V gene. The CDR3 consists of 14 residues. V shed 5 bases and J 4 bases; nucleotides not matched to a gene: 4. This sequence joins TRBV7-2 and TRBJ1-3; 8 bases are a match to TRBD1. The TCR originated in an adult in good health. The sample in question was peripheral blood, obtained on day 0 of AZD1222 vaccination. The CDR3 DNA reads TGTGCCAGCAGCCCGACAGGGGACGGAAACACCATATATTTT. Its protein product is CASSPTGDGNTIYF.